The sequence of this T cell receptor (beta chain) was determined in a study of T-cell memory formation after mild COVID-19. 5'RACE primed at constant segments yielded TCR alpha and TCR beta cDNA libraries bearing sample barcodes and UMIs. In TCRdb, the 5' RACE reads were re-called with MiXCR into one record per CDR3 protein. The sample carries fewer than 250,000 distinct CDR3 sequences, approximately 15% recorded once. CDR3 length: 12 residues. Germline-derived CDR1 and CDR2 are MNHEY and SVGEGT. Trimming stripped 6 bases from V and 4 bases from J, with 10 bases between. This clonotype was sampled from an adult woman who had mild COVID-19 (a few samples of this study predate the infection). Cell type and time point are not known. Sequencing used PBMCs or a T cell subset sorted from them (not recorded which). The chain combines TRBV6-2 or TRBV6-3 with TRBJ2-7; D is unresolved. The CDR3, as DNA: TGTGCCAGCAGGCCGTCTGGATACGAGCAGTACTTC. This sequence encodes CASRPSGYEQYF.